The 15 T cell receptor beta chains presented below share a single source sample, sequenced in a study of T-cell memory formation after mild COVID-19. TCRdb re-analysed the 5' RACE reads in MiXCR, keeping a single row per CDR3 protein. The sample lists about 190,000 distinct CDR3 sequences; over 20% were seen once. Material for sequencing was PBMCs or a T cell subset sorted from them (not recorded which). The receptors were sampled from an adult woman who had mild COVID-19 (a few samples of this study predate the infection). Cell type and time point are not known.

The chain recombines TRBV7-8 with TRBJ2-7, with D possibly matching TRBD2 (7 bases). The CDR3 spans 16 residues. Germline CDR1 SGHVS, CDR2 FQNEAQ. V was trimmed by 2 bases and J by 4 bases, leaving 18 bases between them. The CDR3 sequence is CASSLPRGAETYEQYF. CDR3 coding DNA: TGTGCCAGCAGCTTACCTCGGGGGGCCGAGACTTACGAGCAGTACTTC.

J is TRBJ1-2 and V is TRBV6-5; 8 nucleotides line up with TRBD1. The germline gives CDR1 MNHEY, CDR2 SVGAGI. With 6 bases clipped from V and 6 bases from J, the junction kept 3 bases outside the gene matches. This CDR3 region has 12 residues. CDR3: CASSPGGHGYTF. CDR3 DNA sequence: TGTGCCAGCAGCCCAGGGGGCCATGGCTACACCTTC.

This clonotype was detected only a few times. The chain carries TRBV4-1 and TRBJ1-2; D is undetermined. CDR3 length equals 13 residues. CDR1 MGHRA and CDR2 YSYEKL come from the germline V gene. Trimming stripped 1 base from V and 7 bases from J, with 10 bases between. CDR3 nucleotide sequence: TGCGCCAGCAGCCAAGTGGGAGGGTCTGGCTACACCTTC. This sequence encodes CASSQVGGSGYTF.

There are a few counts of this clonotype. This chain joins TRBV7-9 and TRBJ2-3; D is ambiguous. CDR3 size: 12 residues. Germline V gene data show CDR1 as SEHNR and CDR2 as FQNEAQ (reference sequence). V shed 5 bases and J shed 4 bases, with 7 bases lying between them. The CDR3 region has the DNA TGTGCCAGCAGCCCTGAGGCAGATACGCAGTATTTT. Translated: CASSPEADTQYF.

V and J are TRBV15 and TRBJ2-7, with a tentative D call TRBD1 (5 bases). CDR3 size: 12 residues. Germline V CDR1 and CDR2: LNHNV, YYDKDF (reference sequence). Trimming stripped 0 bases from V and 6 bases from J, with 6 bases between. CDR3 nucleotide sequence: TGTGCCACCAGCAGAGATCAGGGCGAGCAGTACTTC. Encoded protein: CATSRDQGEQYF.

The table lists this clonotype with a few counts. V and J are TRBV7-9 and TRBJ2-1; D call uncertain. This CDR3 region has 17 residues. V was clipped by 4 bases and J by 0 bases, with 16 bases between them. CDR1 is SEHNR and CDR2 is FQNEAQ in the germline V gene (reference sequence). This CDR3 is CASSSTAVLSSYNEQFF. The CDR3 coding sequence is TGTGCCAGCAGCTCCACCGCTGTACTGAGCTCCTACAATGAGCAGTTCTTC.

This clonotype was detected ten times or more. V is TRBV14 and J is TRBJ2-2; TRBD1 matches 8 bases. CDR1 and CDR2 (germline): SGHDN, FVKESK. The CDR3 has 16 residues. The J segment lost 1 base and the V segment lost 1 base, leaving 2 bases of the junction unmatched. CDR3 DNA: TGTGCCAGCAGCCAAGTTGGGACAGGGAACACCGGGGAGCTGTTTTTT. Protein: CASSQVGTGNTGELFF.

The genes are TRBV29-1 and TRBJ2-7; D is ambiguous. The V and J ends lost 6 bases and 4 bases respectively, with 13 bases between them. CDR1 and CDR2 from the germline V gene are SQVTM and ANQGSEA. The CDR3 spans 12 residues. The CDR3 region has the DNA TGCAGCGTACTGAGGATGGGATACGAGCAGTACTTC. Translating it yields CSVLRMGYEQYF.

This sequence joins TRBV20-1 and TRBJ2-7; possibly TRBD1 or TRBD2 for D (5 bases each). The CDR3 length is 12 residues. Trimming left V 1 base short and J 3 bases short, with 7 bases between. The germline V gene has CDR1 DFQATT and CDR2 SNEGSKA (reference sequence). The CDR3 coding sequence is TGCAGTGCTAGAGGGGGGAACTACGAGCAGTACTTC. Protein sequence: CSARGGNYEQYF.

This clonotype was detected only a few times. The chain employs TRBV18 and TRBJ2-3; no definite D call. The CDR3 is 15 amino acids. V lost 2 bases and J lost 0, with 9 bases in between. CDR1 and CDR2 from the germline V gene are KGHSH and LQKENI. CDR3 DNA: TGTGCCAGCTCACCATACAGCACTAGCACAGATACGCAGTATTTT. It is translated as CASSPYSTSTDTQYF.

The V call is TRBV6-5, the J call TRBJ2-7; D perhaps matches TRBD2 (6 bases). This CDR3 has 14 amino acids. V lost 3 bases and J lost 2, with 11 bases in between. Germline V CDR1 and CDR2: MNHEY, SVGAGI. This chain's CDR3 is CASSYKGLTYEQYF. The DNA for the CDR3 is TGTGCCAGCAGTTATAAGGGACTGACCTACGAGCAGTACTTC.

This clonotype was counted between two and nine times. The chain uses TRBV7-8 and TRBJ2-7, with D possibly matching TRBD2 (6 bases). This CDR3 contains 13 residues. Trimming took off 2 bases at V and 5 bases at J, with 10 bases between the two ends. CDR1 SGHVS and CDR2 FQNEAQ come from the germline V gene. CDR3 nucleotide sequence: TGTGCCAGCAGCTTACCGGGAGTCAACGAGCAGTACTTC. Amino acids: CASSLPGVNEQYF.

The rearrangement uses TRBV5-1 and TRBJ1-1; TRBD1 is a possible D gene (5 bases). The CDR3 sequence is 15 residues long. The germline CDR1 and CDR2 sequences are SGHRS and YFSETQ. The V end was cut by 4 bases, the J end by 0 bases, with 13 bases between. As DNA, the CDR3 is TGCGCCAGCAGCGCCGGGACGGCGATGAACACTGAAGCTTTCTTT. Its translation: CASSAGTAMNTEAFF.

V usage is TRBV20-1 and J usage is TRBJ2-1; a weak D match, TRBD2 (6 bases). Germline CDR1 reads DFQATT; CDR2 reads SNEGSKA (reference sequence). CDR3 length equals 12 residues. The ends were cut back, 5 bases at V and 8 bases at J, with 13 bases in the middle. The CDR3 nucleotides read TGCAGTGCTTTAACTCGGAGGGATGAGCAGTTCTTC. Translating it yields CSALTRRDEQFF.

The V and J genes are TRBV10-3 and TRBJ1-2; a possible D gene is TRBD1 (6 bases). The V gene lost 0 bases and the J gene lost 1 base, with 12 bases spanning the gap. From germline, CDR1 is ENHRY and CDR2 SYGVKD. The CDR3 is 16 amino acids. The CDR3 DNA follows: TGTGCCATCAGTGAGTCAGAAGGACAGAGTAACTATGGCTACACCTTC. Residues: CAISESEGQSNYGYTF.